These T cell receptor beta chains were read from a single sample in a study of blood T cell repertoires in COVID-19. Assay used: immunoSEQ multiplex PCR; TCRdb lists only in-frame clones, some missing. The sample records hundreds of thousands of clones, around 83% being singletons. The sample consisted of peripheral blood. The receptor set was obtained from a man aged 35 to 55 with acute or convalescent COVID-19. Both conserved end residues are part of each CDR3. A D gene is named only where the DNA matches it firmly. Size is stated for part of the rows, as once, few or many counts, or as a class when the clone is expanded.

TRBD1 TRBJ1-5 TRBV6-2/TRBV6-3 NA TGTGCCAGCAGCGCCAGGGGGGATGCAAATCAGCCCCAGCATTTT CASSARGDANQPQHF
NA TRBJ1-2 TRBV6-7 NA TGTGCCAGCACTGGGGAGAGGACAGCTTGCGTTTCTCGCTACACCTTC CASTGERTACVSRYTF
NA TRBJ1-1 TRBV4-1 NA TGCGCCAGCAGCCAAGGTACCAGGGAGGCGATTGAAGCTTTCTTT CASSQGTREAIEAFF
TRBD1 TRBJ2-5 TRBV19 NA TGTGCCAGCTCCCGGGACAGGGGCCAAGAGACCCAGTACTTC CASSRDRGQETQYF
TRBD1 TRBJ1-5 TRBV28 NA TGTGCCAGCAGTTTAGGAGACAGGGTGGGCCAGCCCCAGCATTTT CASSLGDRVGQPQHF
NA TRBJ1-6 TRBV7-8 NA TGTGCCAGCAGCTTACAGGGCTTTAATAATTCACCCCTCCACTTT CASSLQGFNNSPLHF
TRBD1 TRBJ1-2 TRBV5-1 NA TGCGCCAGCAGCCCTGGGAGGACAGGGAACTATGGCTACACCTTC CASSPGRTGNYGYTF
NA TRBJ2-1 TRBV11-2 NA TGTGCCAGCAGCCCGAACTCTCAGTTCTTC CASSPNSQFF
NA TRBJ1-1 TRBV4-3 NA TGCGCCAGCAGCCAAGATAACAGCAACACTGAAGCTTTCTTT CASSQDNSNTEAFF
NA TRBJ2-5 TRBV5-4 NA TGTGCCAGCAGCCCGCTCGGCGGAATTGAAGAGACCCAGTACTTC CASSPLGGIEETQYF
NA TRBJ1-1 TRBV6-5 NA TGTGCCAGCAGAAGGACAGTGAACACTGAAGCTTTCTTT CASRRTVNTEAFF
NA TRBJ1-1 TRBV9 NA TGTGCCAGCAGCGGACACTTGAACACTGAAGCTTTCTTT CASSGHLNTEAFF
NA TRBJ2-1 TRBV6-2/TRBV6-3 NA TGTGCCAGCAGTTACGGGCGGGGTATAGGTGAGCAGTTCTTC CASSYGRGIGEQFF
NA TRBJ2-4 TRBV7-2 NA TGTGCCAGCAGGAAGACAGGCTCAAACATTCAGTACTTC CASRKTGSNIQYF
NA TRBJ1-1 TRBV6-5 NA TGTGCCAGCAGCCCGGGGGGACAAACAGGCACTGAAGCTTTCTTT CASSPGGQTGTEAFF
NA TRBJ1-2 TRBV5-1 NA TGCGCCAGCAGCTTGGAAATGGGGGCAAGAAGCTACACCTTC CASSLEMGARSYTF
NA TRBJ1-5 TRBV5-1 NA TGCGCCAGCAGCTTGGGAGTCAATCAGCCCCAGCATTTT CASSLGVNQPQHF
TRBD1 TRBJ1-2 TRBV7-8 NA TGTGCCAGCAGCCCAGGGACAGGGGACAACTATGGCTACACCTTC CASSPGTGDNYGYTF
NA TRBJ1-1 TRBV18 NA TGTGCCAGCTCACCACTGCCCGCGTCGTATGTGAACACTGAAGCTTTCTTT CASSPLPASYVNTEAFF
NA TRBJ1-1 TRBV20-1 NA TGCAGTGCTAACAGGAACACTGAAGCTTTCTTT CSANRNTEAFF
NA TRBJ1-2 TRBV5-6 NA TGTGCCAGCAGCTTGCGTCGGACTTCGGGATATGGCTACACCTTC CASSLRRTSGYGYTF
NA TRBJ1-6 TRBV29-1 NA TGCAGCGTGCTTGACAGACTCGATTCACCCCTCCACTTT CSVLDRLDSPLHF
TRBD2 TRBJ2-7 TRBV7-9 NA TGTGCCAGCAGCTTACTGACTAGCGGGATTTACTACGAGCAGTACTTC CASSLLTSGIYYEQYF
TRBD2 TRBJ2-5 TRBV2 NA TGTGCCAGCAGCCCGGGACTAGCGGGGGGTCTATTGGAGACCCAGTACTTC CASSPGLAGGLLETQYF
NA TRBJ1-1 TRBV21-1 many TGTGCCAGCAGCGGACAGGGGAACACTGAAGCTTTCTTT CASSGQGNTEAFF
NA TRBJ1-2 TRBV6-5 NA TGTGCCAGCAGTTCCATCTATGGCTACACCTTC CASSSIYGYTF
NA TRBJ1-2 TRBV29-1 NA TGCAGCGTTGCTTACGGGTCCTATGGCTACACCTTC CSVAYGSYGYTF
TRBD2 TRBJ2-1 TRBV5-5 NA TGTGCCAGCAGCGTGACGGGACTAGCGAATGAGCAGTTCTTC CASSVTGLANEQFF
NA TRBJ1-4 TRBV14 NA TGTGCCAGCAGCCCGCTCGGGGGGAAGGCAACTAATGAAAAACTGTTTTTT CASSPLGGKATNEKLFF
NA TRBJ1-4 TRBV5-1 few TGCGCCAGCAGCTTGGTGAGGGACATTGGAGAAAAACTGTTTTTT CASSLVRDIGEKLFF
NA TRBJ1-6 TRBV6-1 NA TGTGCCAGCAGTGAAAAATTGGTCGCGAATAATTCACCCCTCCACTTT CASSEKLVANNSPLHF
TRBD1 TRBJ2-7 TRBV5-1 NA TGCGCCAGCAGCAGGACAGGGGGCCCCTACGAGCAGTACTTC CASSRTGGPYEQYF
NA TRBJ1-2 TRBV2 few TGTGCCAGCAGGGCCATTGGGGGCATGGATGGCTACACCTTC CASRAIGGMDGYTF
TRBD1 TRBJ1-1 TRBV5-1 NA TGCGCCAGCCGAGTTGGGACAGGGATGAACACTGAAGCTTTCTTT CASRVGTGMNTEAFF
TRBD1 TRBJ1-1 TRBV6-6 NA TGTGCCAGCAGGCCCGGGACAGGGGCAACTGAAGCTTTCTTT CASRPGTGATEAFF
NA TRBJ1-1 TRBV5-1 NA TGCGCCAGCAGCCGGACAGACTCAAACACTGAAGCTTTCTTT CASSRTDSNTEAFF
TRBD1 TRBJ1-2 TRBV3-1/TRBV3-2 NA TGTGCCAGCAGCCAAGACCGGACAGGGGTGGAGGGCTACACCTTC CASSQDRTGVEGYTF
TRBD2 TRBJ2-5 TRBV10-3 NA TGTGCCATCAGCCCTAGCGGGGGGATAAAGACCCAGTACTTC CAISPSGGIKTQYF
NA TRBJ1-2 TRBV28 NA TGTGCCACCGAGGGGGGGAATGGCGGCTACACCTTC CATEGGNGGYTF
TRBD1 TRBJ1-2 TRBV19 NA TGTGCCAGTAGTGTGACAGGGGTCAAGTATGGCTACACCTTC CASSVTGVKYGYTF
NA TRBJ1-2 TRBV7-9 NA TGTGCCAGCAGCTTAGGGTCCGCGGCACAGGTGGAGGGCTACACCTTC CASSLGSAAQVEGYTF
NA TRBJ1-2 TRBV18 few TGTGCCAGCTCACCCCGGGACATAGACTTATATGGCTACACCTTC CASSPRDIDLYGYTF
TRBD1 TRBJ1-1 TRBV4-3 NA TGCGCCAGCAGCCAAGACCCCGGGACAGGTGGTCTTAGGGGTACTGAAGCTTTCTTT CASSQDPGTGGLRGTEAFF
NA TRBJ1-2 TRBV2 NA TGTGCCAGCAGTGAAGCGCCGGTAAGCAACTATGGCTACACCTTC CASSEAPVSNYGYTF
TRBD1 TRBJ2-3 TRBV7-3 NA TGTGCCAGCAGCTCAACAGGGGGCAGGGCAGATACGCAGTATTTT CASSSTGGRADTQYF
NA TRBJ2-3 TRBV24-1 once TGTGCCACCAGTGATCCAGGCCTTTACGGCACAGATACGCAGTATTTT CATSDPGLYGTDTQYF
NA TRBJ2-1 TRBV19 NA TGTGCCAGTAGTAAGGCGGTAACCTTCGGTGAGCAGTTCTTC CASSKAVTFGEQFF
TRBD1 TRBJ2-2 TRBV28 NA TGTGCCAGCAGCCCGACAGGGCTGGAGAACACCGGGGAGCTGTTTTTT CASSPTGLENTGELFF
NA TRBJ2-5 TRBV5-1 NA TGCGCCAGCAGCCCATATCGGGGGTGGGAGACCCAGTACTTC CASSPYRGWETQYF
NA TRBJ2-3 TRBV11-2 NA TGTGCCAGCAGCTTAGCCGCTAAGATCACAGATACGCAGTATTTT CASSLAAKITDTQYF
NA TRBJ1-1 TRBV5-6 once TGTGCCAGCAGCTCACCTCGGTGGAACACTGAAGCTTTCTTT CASSSPRWNTEAFF
TRBD1 TRBJ1-2 TRBV28 few TGTGCCAGCAGTTTATCGGGACAGGCTGAGTCCTTC CASSLSGQAESF
TRBD1 TRBJ2-3 TRBV7-6 NA TGTGCCAGCAGCCAGGGACAGCACACAGATACGCAGTATTTT CASSQGQHTDTQYF
NA TRBJ2-4 TRBV28 NA TGTGCCAGCAGTCTAGGAAGAAACATTCAGTACTTC CASSLGRNIQYF
TRBD1 TRBJ2-5 TRBV7-9 NA TGTGCCAGCAGCGGACAGGGGACGGAGACCCAGTACTTC CASSGQGTETQYF
NA TRBJ1-1 TRBV14 NA TGTGCCAGCAGCCCGGACTATCGGACTGAAGCTTTCTTT CASSPDYRTEAFF